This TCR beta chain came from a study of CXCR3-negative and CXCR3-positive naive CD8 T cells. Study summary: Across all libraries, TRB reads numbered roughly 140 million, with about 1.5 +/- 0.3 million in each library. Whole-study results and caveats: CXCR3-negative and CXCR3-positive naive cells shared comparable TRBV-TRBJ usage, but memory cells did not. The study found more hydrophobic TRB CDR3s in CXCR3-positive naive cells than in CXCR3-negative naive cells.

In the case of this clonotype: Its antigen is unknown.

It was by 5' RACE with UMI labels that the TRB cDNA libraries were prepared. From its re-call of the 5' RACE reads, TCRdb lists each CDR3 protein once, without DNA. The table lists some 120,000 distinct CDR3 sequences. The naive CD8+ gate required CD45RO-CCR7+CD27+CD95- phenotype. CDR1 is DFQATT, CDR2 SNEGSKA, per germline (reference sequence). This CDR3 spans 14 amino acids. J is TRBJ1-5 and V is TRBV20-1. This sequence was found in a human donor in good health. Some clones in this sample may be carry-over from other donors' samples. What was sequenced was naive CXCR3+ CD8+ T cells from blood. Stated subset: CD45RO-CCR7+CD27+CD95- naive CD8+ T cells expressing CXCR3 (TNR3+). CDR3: CSANDPVSNQPQHF.